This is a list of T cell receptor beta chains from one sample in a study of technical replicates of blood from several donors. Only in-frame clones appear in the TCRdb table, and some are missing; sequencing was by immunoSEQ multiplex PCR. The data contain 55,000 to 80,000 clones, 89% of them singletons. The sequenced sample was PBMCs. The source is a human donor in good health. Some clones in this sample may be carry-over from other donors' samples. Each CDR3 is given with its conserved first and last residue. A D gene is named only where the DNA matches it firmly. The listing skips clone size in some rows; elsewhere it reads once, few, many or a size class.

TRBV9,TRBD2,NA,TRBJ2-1,CASSVAAGGPSDEQFF,TGTGCCAGCAGCGTAGCAGCGGGAGGGCCCTCCGATGAGCAGTTCTTC
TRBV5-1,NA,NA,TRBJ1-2,CASSLARQGNDGYTF,TGCGCCAGCAGCTTGGCCCGGCAGGGCAACGATGGCTACACCTTC
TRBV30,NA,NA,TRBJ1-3,CALPGRVENTIYF,TGTGCCTTACCAGGCAGGGTCGAAAACACCATATATTTT
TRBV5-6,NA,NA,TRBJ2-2,CASSWGPANTGELFF,TGTGCCAGCAGCTGGGGGCCAGCAAACACCGGGGAGCTGTTTTTT
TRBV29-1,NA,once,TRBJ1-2,CSVEDTVPAYGYTF,TGCAGCGTTGAAGACACAGTGCCAGCCTATGGCTACACCTTC
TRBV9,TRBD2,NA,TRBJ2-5,CASSVGSSGVKETQYF,TGTGCCAGCAGCGTAGGGTCTAGCGGGGTTAAAGAGACCCAGTACTTC
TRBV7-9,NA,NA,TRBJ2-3,CASSFAGKEYF,TGTGCCAGCAGCTTTGCGGGAAAGGAGTATTTT
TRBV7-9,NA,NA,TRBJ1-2,CASSSRKGDGYTF,TGTGCCAGCAGCTCAAGAAAGGGAGATGGCTACACCTTC
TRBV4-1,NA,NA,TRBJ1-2,CASSPLGSGSPYTF,TGCGCCAGCAGCCCCCTGGGATCAGGGTCACCCTACACCTTC
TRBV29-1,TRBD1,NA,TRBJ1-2,CSAWTGVYGYTF,TGCAGCGCCTGGACAGGGGTCTATGGCTACACCTTC
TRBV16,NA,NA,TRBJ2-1,CASTKGSRSPYNEQFF,TGTGCCAGCACCAAGGGGTCACGTAGCCCCTACAATGAGCAGTTCTTC
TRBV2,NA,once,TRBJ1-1,CASSEQTGWGAFF,TGTGCCAGCAGTGAACAAACAGGGTGGGGAGCTTTCTTT
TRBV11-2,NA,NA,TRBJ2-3,CASRSQDTQYF,TGTGCCAGCAGGTCCCAAGATACGCAGTATTTT
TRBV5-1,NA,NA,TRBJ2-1,CASSSVVAGPYNEQFF,TGCGCCAGCAGCTCGGTCGTGGCGGGGCCTTACAATGAGCAGTTCTTC
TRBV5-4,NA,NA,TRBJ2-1,CASSLQAYQVSEQFF,TGTGCCAGCAGCTTACAGGCCTATCAAGTCTCTGAGCAGTTCTTC
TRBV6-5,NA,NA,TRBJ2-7,CASRGQAHSYEQYF,TGTGCCAGCAGAGGACAAGCCCACTCCTACGAGCAGTACTTC
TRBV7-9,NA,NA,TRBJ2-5,CASSQGETQYF,TGTGCCAGCAGCCAGGGGGAGACCCAGTACTTC
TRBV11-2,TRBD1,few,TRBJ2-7,CASSPDRVDQYF,TGTGCCAGCAGCCCCGACAGGGTCGACCAGTACTTC
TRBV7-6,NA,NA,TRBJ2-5,CASSLAEGLETQYF,TGTGCCAGCAGCTTAGCGGAGGGTTTAGAGACCCAGTACTTC
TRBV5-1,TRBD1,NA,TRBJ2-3,CASTWDRTSTDTQYF,TGCGCCAGCACCTGGGACAGGACTAGCACAGATACGCAGTATTTT
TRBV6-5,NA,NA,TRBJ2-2,CASTLTRPGELFF,TGTGCCAGCACCTTGACTCGGCCCGGGGAGCTGTTTTTT
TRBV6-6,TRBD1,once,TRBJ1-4,CASREPDRSNEKLFF,TGTGCCAGCAGGGAACCGGACAGGTCAAATGAAAAACTGTTTTTT
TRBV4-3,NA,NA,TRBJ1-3,CASSQDRLLSGNTIYF,TGCGCCAGCAGCCAAGACAGGCTCCTCTCTGGAAACACCATATATTTT
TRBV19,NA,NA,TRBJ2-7,CASSTLSAREQYF,TGTGCCAGTAGCACACTCAGCGCAAGGGAGCAGTACTTC
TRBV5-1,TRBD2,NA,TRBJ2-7,CASSLDVGGGGGYEQYF,TGCGCCAGCAGCTTGGATGTCGGCGGGGGGGGCGGCTACGAGCAGTACTTC
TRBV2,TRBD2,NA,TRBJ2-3,CASRLTSGSWADTQYF,TGTGCCAGCAGGCTGACTAGCGGGAGTTGGGCAGATACGCAGTATTTT
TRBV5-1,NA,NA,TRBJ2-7,CASSPGTQKSHEQYF,TGCGCCAGCAGCCCCGGGACTCAGAAAAGCCACGAGCAGTACTTC
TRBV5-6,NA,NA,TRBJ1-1,CASSLGGGGTEAFF,TGTGCCAGCAGCTTGGGCGGGGGAGGCACTGAAGCTTTCTTT
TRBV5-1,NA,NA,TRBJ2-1,CASSLQGGEQFF,TGCGCCAGCAGCTTACAGGGTGGTGAGCAGTTCTTC
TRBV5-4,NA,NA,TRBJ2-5,CASSVSTQETQYF,TGTGCCAGCAGCGTCTCCACTCAAGAGACCCAGTACTTC
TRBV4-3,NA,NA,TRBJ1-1,CASSHSGVTEAFF,TGCGCCAGCAGCCATTCAGGGGTCACTGAAGCTTTCTTT
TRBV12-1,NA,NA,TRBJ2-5,CASSFLRRGQGGEETQYF,TGTGCCAGCAGCTTCCTCAGAAGGGGACAGGGAGGGGAAGAGACCCAGTACTTC
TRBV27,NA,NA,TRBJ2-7,CASSPLSLARMSYEQYF,TGTGCCAGCAGTCCCCTCTCGTTAGCGCGCATGTCCTACGAGCAGTACTTC
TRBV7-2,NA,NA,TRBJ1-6,CASRDGTSSSPLHF,TGTGCCAGCAGAGACGGGACAAGTTCTTCACCCCTCCACTTT
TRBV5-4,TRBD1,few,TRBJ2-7,CASSLRTGGGEQYF,TGTGCCAGCAGCTTGCGGACAGGGGGAGGCGAGCAGTACTTC
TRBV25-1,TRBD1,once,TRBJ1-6,CASKPGGSTYNSPLHF,TGTGCCAGCAAACCAGGGGGCTCGACCTATAATTCACCCCTCCACTTT
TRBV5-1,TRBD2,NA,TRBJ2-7,CASSWREDSYEQYF,TGCGCCAGCAGCTGGCGGGAGGACTCCTACGAGCAGTACTTC
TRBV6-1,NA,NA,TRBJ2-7,CASSEAVGRTYEQYF,TGTGCCAGCAGTGAAGCTGTTGGCAGAACCTACGAGCAGTACTTC
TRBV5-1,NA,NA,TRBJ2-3,CASSPYSASPDTQYF,TGCGCCAGCAGCCCGTATAGCGCTTCCCCAGATACGCAGTATTTT
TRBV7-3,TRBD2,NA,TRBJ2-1,CASSDGLAGGGKQFF,TGTGCCAGCAGCGACGGACTAGCGGGAGGGGGTAAGCAGTTCTTC
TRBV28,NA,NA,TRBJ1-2,CASSLSTAGSYGYTF,TGTGCCAGCAGTTTATCAACCGCAGGGTCCTATGGCTACACCTTC
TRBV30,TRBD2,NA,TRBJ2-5,CAWGLAGAWETQYF,TGTGCCTGGGGACTAGCGGGAGCGTGGGAGACCCAGTACTTC
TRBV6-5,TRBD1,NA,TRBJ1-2,CASRDRNYGYTF,TGTGCCAGCCGGGACAGAAACTATGGCTACACCTTC
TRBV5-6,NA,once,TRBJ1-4,CASSAETTNEKLFF,TGTGCCAGCAGCGCGGAAACAACTAATGAAAAACTGTTTTTT
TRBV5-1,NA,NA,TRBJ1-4,CASGRQDHYEKLFF,TGCGCCAGCGGAAGACAGGACCACTATGAAAAACTGTTTTTT
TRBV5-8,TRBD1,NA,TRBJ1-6,CASSLAGGYNSPLHF,TGTGCCAGCAGCTTGGCAGGGGGCTATAATTCACCCCTCCACTTT